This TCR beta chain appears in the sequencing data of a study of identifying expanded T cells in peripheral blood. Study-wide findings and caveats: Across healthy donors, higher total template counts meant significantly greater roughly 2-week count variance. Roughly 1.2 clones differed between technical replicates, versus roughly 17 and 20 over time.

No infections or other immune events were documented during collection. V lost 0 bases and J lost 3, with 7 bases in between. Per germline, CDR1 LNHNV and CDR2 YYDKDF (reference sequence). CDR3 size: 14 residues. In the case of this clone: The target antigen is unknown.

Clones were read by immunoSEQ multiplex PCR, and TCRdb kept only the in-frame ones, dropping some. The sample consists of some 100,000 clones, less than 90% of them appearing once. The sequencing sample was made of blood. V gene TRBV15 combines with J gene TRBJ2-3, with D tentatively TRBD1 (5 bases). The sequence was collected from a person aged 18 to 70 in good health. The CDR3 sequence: CATSRDQGTDTQYF. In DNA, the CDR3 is TGTGCCACCAGCAGAGATCAGGGAACAGATACGCAGTATTTT.